A selection of T cell receptor beta chains follows, all from one sample in a study of T cell responses to AZD1222 COVID-19 vaccine. Clones were sequenced by immunoSEQ multiplex PCR, and TCRdb holds only the in-frame ones, with some missing. The sample contains some 120,000 clones, 80% to 90% of which appear only once. Sequencing was performed on peripheral blood, taken on day 0 of MenACWY control vaccination. The receptor set was obtained from an adult in good health. The CDR3 runs from the conserved cysteine through the conserved F or W. A D gene is named only where the DNA matches it firmly. For some rows the clone size is stated as once, few or many, or as a class when expanded; others skip it.

clone size	V gene	D gene	J gene	CDR3 protein	CDR3 DNA
NA	TRBV7-2	TRBD1	TRBJ1-1	CASSFGDRRGTEAFF	TGTGCCAGCAGCTTTGGGGACAGGAGGGGCACTGAAGCTTTCTTT
NA	TRBV6-2/TRBV6-3	TRBD2	TRBJ2-1	CASSFRDYLNEQFF	TGTGCCAGCAGTTTCCGGGACTACCTCAATGAGCAGTTCTTC
NA	TRBV13	NA	TRBJ1-1	CASKVVGPANTEAFF	TGTGCCAGCAAGGTGGTGGGGCCGGCGAACACTGAAGCTTTCTTT
NA	TRBV19	TRBD1	TRBJ1-1	CASRTGAYTEAFF	TGTGCCAGCCGGACAGGGGCATACACTGAAGCTTTCTTT
NA	TRBV28	TRBD1	TRBJ1-2	CASSRQGSGYTF	TGTGCCAGCAGCCGACAGGGTTCGGGCTACACCTTC
NA	TRBV4-1	TRBD1	TRBJ1-6	CASSQPRTGGASKKGALHF	TGCGCCAGCAGCCAACCCCGGACAGGGGGCGCTTCCAAGAAGGGGGCCCTCCACTTT
NA	TRBV25-1	NA	TRBJ2-5	CASSSGPPNTEPQETQYF	TGTGCCAGCAGCTCCGGCCCCCCAAACACGGAACCCCAAGAGACCCAGTACTTC
NA	TRBV20-1	TRBD1	TRBJ2-5	CSYWDSGPQYF	TGCAGTTACTGGGACAGCGGTCCCCAGTACTTC
NA	TRBV10-3	NA	TRBJ2-1	CAISVFQESGEQFF	TGTGCCATCAGTGTGTTCCAGGAGTCCGGTGAGCAGTTCTTC
NA	TRBV28	TRBD1	TRBJ1-2	CASSPTFTGVGYTF	TGTGCCAGCAGCCCAACATTCACAGGGGTCGGCTACACCTTC
NA	TRBV7-2	NA	TRBJ2-1	CASSPTRGSYNEQFF	TGTGCCAGCAGTCCTACTAGGGGCTCCTACAATGAGCAGTTCTTC
NA	TRBV5-1	NA	TRBJ1-1	CASSLGGTSFMNTEAFF	TGCGCCAGCAGCTTGGGGGGGACCAGCTTCATGAACACTGAAGCTTTCTTT
once	TRBV6-2/TRBV6-3	NA	TRBJ1-5	CASNPDRNNQPQHF	TGTGCCAGCAACCCGGACCGTAACAATCAGCCCCAGCATTTT
NA	TRBV18	NA	TRBJ2-1	CASSPPGGGSNEQFF	TGTGCCAGCTCACCACCGGGAGGGGGAAGCAATGAGCAGTTCTTC
NA	TRBV28	TRBD1	TRBJ2-7	CASIFSTGAYEQYF	TGTGCCAGCATTTTTTCGACAGGGGCCTACGAGCAGTACTTC
NA	TRBV6-2/TRBV6-3	NA	TRBJ1-2	CASSYGPYGYTF	TGTGCCAGCAGTTACGGGCCCTATGGCTACACCTTC
NA	TRBV27	TRBD1	TRBJ1-1	CASSLIGQGNTEAFF	TGTGCCAGCAGTTTGATTGGACAGGGCAACACTGAAGCTTTCTTT
NA	TRBV7-2	NA	TRBJ2-1	CASSLGDISLQFF	TGTGCCAGCAGCTTGGGGGACATCTCCCTTCAGTTCTTC
NA	TRBV19	NA	TRBJ1-3	CASSMGGNTIYF	TGTGCCAGTAGTATGGGAGGAAACACCATATATTTT
NA	TRBV7-2	NA	TRBJ1-3	CASSRSSGNTIYF	TGTGCCAGCAGCCGGAGCTCTGGAAACACCATATATTTT
NA	TRBV28	TRBD1	TRBJ1-2	CASSHYRGTRGYTF	TGTGCCAGCAGCCATTACAGGGGGACTCGGGGTTACACCTTC
NA	TRBV2	TRBD2	TRBJ2-5	CASSRAGRTTGTQYF	TGTGCCAGCAGTAGAGCGGGGCGCACTACGGGGACCCAGTACTTC
NA	TRBV12-5	NA	TRBJ1-2	CASSASGANYGYTF	TGTGCTAGCTCGGCGTCCGGGGCTAACTATGGCTACACCTTC
NA	TRBV12-3/TRBV12-4	NA	TRBJ2-7	CASSPIRGREQYF	TGTGCCAGCAGCCCTATTAGGGGACGCGAGCAGTACTTC
NA	TRBV5-1	NA	TRBJ1-4	CASHPGGIATNEKLFF	TGCGCCAGCCACCCGGGGGGGATTGCAACTAATGAAAAACTGTTTTTT
once	TRBV2	NA	TRBJ1-2	CASSEQGTNYGYTF	TGTGCCAGCAGTGAACAGGGAACCAACTATGGCTACACCTTC
NA	TRBV28	NA	TRBJ2-7	CASCPGISSYEQYF	TGTGCCAGCTGTCCAGGGATAAGCTCCTACGAGCAGTACTTC
NA	TRBV28	NA	TRBJ1-1	CASRTVINTEAFF	TGTGCCAGCAGGACAGTCATAAACACTGAAGCTTTCTTT
NA	TRBV2	TRBD1	TRBJ1-4	CAAGDRLNEKLFF	TGTGCCGCGGGGGACAGACTTAATGAAAAACTGTTTTTT
once	TRBV28	NA	TRBJ2-6	CASSTWGELANVLTF	TGTGCCAGCAGTACCTGGGGTGAATTGGCCAACGTCCTGACTTTC
NA	TRBV7-2	TRBD1	TRBJ2-2	CASSYSTGGELFF	TGTGCCAGCAGCTACTCGACAGGGGGGGAGCTGTTTTTT
NA	TRBV28	NA	TRBJ1-2	CASSLVQGLNYGYTF	TGTGCCAGCAGTTTAGTACAGGGACTTAACTATGGCTACACCTTC
NA	TRBV5-1	NA	TRBJ2-5	CASSLGGKGGQETQYF	TGCGCCAGCAGCTTGGGAGGGAAAGGGGGGCAAGAGACCCAGTACTTC
NA	TRBV5-8	NA	TRBJ1-2	CASSLPRGVRLNGYTF	TGTGCCAGCAGCCTACCCCGAGGGGTTCGTCTAAATGGCTACACCTTC
NA	TRBV24-1	NA	TRBJ2-5	CATSQGWETQYF	TGTGCCACCAGTCAGGGATGGGAGACCCAGTACTTC
NA	TRBV6-6	TRBD1	TRBJ1-4	CASSYGGGPREKLFF	TGTGCCAGCAGTTACGGAGGGGGCCCGAGGGAAAAACTGTTTTTT
NA	TRBV5-6	TRBD1	TRBJ1-4	CASSLAKGTGNEKLFF	TGTGCCAGCAGCTTGGCCAAGGGGACAGGGAATGAAAAACTGTTTTTT
once	TRBV28	NA	TRBJ1-6	CASSKRGANSPLHF	TGTGCCAGCAGCAAAAGGGGGGCGAATTCACCCCTCCACTTT
few	TRBV7-9	NA	TRBJ2-7	CASSLPGRSYEQYF	TGTGCCAGCAGCTTACCAGGGAGGTCCTACGAGCAGTACTTC
once	TRBV6-2/TRBV6-3	NA	TRBJ1-2	CASSYGPYGYTF	TGTGCCAGCAGTTACGGCCCCTATGGCTACACCTTC
few	TRBV7-9	NA	TRBJ1-6	CASSLGTANSPLHF	TGTGCCAGCAGCCTCGGGACGGCTAATTCACCCCTCCACTTT
once	TRBV2	NA	TRBJ2-7	CASRRGQEGAYEQYF	TGTGCCAGCAGGCGCGGACAGGAGGGGGCCTACGAGCAGTACTTC
once	TRBV5-1	NA	TRBJ2-7	CAPHGVGDIYEQYF	TGCGCCCCCCATGGGGTGGGGGATATTTACGAGCAGTACTTC
once	TRBV29-1	NA	TRBJ2-7	CSVLSDEQYF	TGCAGCGTTCTCTCCGACGAGCAGTACTTC
few	TRBV25-1	TRBD1	TRBJ2-2	CASSTTGDLRTGELFF	TGTGCCAGCAGCACGACAGGGGACCTAAGAACCGGGGAGCTGTTTTTT
NA	TRBV5-4	NA	TRBJ2-5	CASSLSGGETQYF	TGTGCCAGCAGCTTATCAGGAGGGGAGACCCAGTACTTC
NA	TRBV5-1	TRBD2	TRBJ2-2	CASSWAPRTRGGAGTGELFF	TGCGCCAGCAGCTGGGCCCCTCGGACTCGCGGGGGGGCCGGGACCGGGGAGCTGTTTTTT
NA	TRBV4-1	TRBD1	TRBJ1-6	CASSQIDRDNSPLHF	TGCGCCAGCAGCCAAATCGACAGGGATAATTCACCCCTCCACTTT